One and the same sample provided the 20 T cell receptor beta chains below, sequenced in a study of early T cells in non-severe SARS-CoV-2 infection. TCRdb itself ran the 5' RACE reads through MiXCR, one entry per CDR3 protein. The sample has tens of thousands of distinct CDR3 sequences, over 10% seen once; the top ten hold around 5.1%. The sample taken for sequencing was whole blood. Receptors were obtained from an adult who was a healthcare worker with PCR-confirmed SARS-CoV-2 infection or an uninfected control (not recorded which).

The gene calls are TRBV20-1 and TRBJ2-3, with TRBD2 matching over 7 bases. This CDR3 has 16 amino acids. With V trimmed by 6 bases and J by 0 bases, 12 bases remained unmatched. Germline V gene data show CDR1 as DFQATT and CDR2 as SNEGSKA (reference sequence). The CDR3 region has the DNA TGCAGTGCCTCTGAGGGACTAACGACTAGCACAGATACGCAGTATTTT. As protein: CSASEGLTTSTDTQYF.

This rearrangement joins TRBV7-8 to TRBJ2-3; 8 bases are shared with TRBD2. CDR1 and CDR2 (germline): SGHVS, FQNEAQ. Trimming cost V 5 bases and J 2 bases; bases outside gene matches: 6. The CDR3 has 15 residues. The CDR3 region has the DNA TGTGCCAGCAGCCTAGAGGGACTAGACACAGATACGCAGTATTTT. This translates into CASSLEGLDTDTQYF. Based on the CDR3 plus reference TRBV7-8 and TRBJ2-3, the full variable domain is GAGVSQSPRYKVAKRGQDVALRCDPISGHVSLFWYQQALGQGPEFLTYFQNEAQLDKSGLPSDRFFAERPEGSVSTLKIQRTQQEDSAVYLCASSLEGLDTDTQYFGPGTRLTVL.

The CDR3 DNA is TGTGCCACCAGCACCAGGGTGGATTCACCCCTCCACTTT. Residues: CATSTRVDSPLHF. The V call is TRBV15, the J call TRBJ1-6; maybe TRBD1 (5 bases). Trimming took off 4 bases at V and 8 bases at J, with 9 bases between the two ends. This CDR3 has 13 residues. From germline, CDR1 is LNHNV and CDR2 YYDKDF (reference sequence).

In its sample, this clonotype was seen many times. The chain carries TRBV5-1 and TRBJ2-1; 7 bases line up with TRBD1. Germline CDR1 and CDR2: SGHRS and YFSETQ. V was pared by 0 bases and J by 6 bases, with 9 bases of the junction left unmatched. The CDR3 is 16 amino acids. The CDR3 DNA is TGCGCCAGCAGCTTGGACGGACAGGTGTTGATCAATGAGCAGTTCTTC. Translation: CASSLDGQVLINEQFF.

This clonotype appeared many times. The rearrangement joins TRBV7-6 to TRBJ2-3; weak D call: TRBD1 (6 bases). Trimming took 1 base from V and 5 from J, leaving 13 bases between them. The CDR3 totals 15 residues. Per the germline V gene, CDR1 is SGHVS and CDR2 is FNYEAQ. The CDR3 loop is CASSLGAGVEDTQYF. The CDR3 bases are TGTGCCAGCAGCTTAGGGGCAGGGGTGGAAGATACGCAGTATTTT.

Many counts were recorded for this clonotype. This chain connects TRBV7-9 to TRBJ1-4; 7 nucleotides align to TRBD1. Germline CDR1 SEHNR, CDR2 FQNEAQ (reference sequence). Trimming took 5 bases from V and 3 from J; bases not matched to a gene: 12. This CDR3 contains 17 residues. CDR3 in amino acids: CASSPRQGGYANEKLFF. Here the CDR3 DNA reads TGTGCCAGCAGCCCCCGACAGGGAGGGTATGCTAATGAAAAACTGTTTTTT.

This clonotype has just a few counts. The rearrangement uses TRBV9 and TRBJ2-1, with 7 bases aligning to TRBD2. V was clipped by 4 bases and J by 6 bases; unmatched bases: 13. The CDR3 spans 16 residues. Germline CDR1 reads SGDLS; CDR2 reads YYNGEE. Here the CDR3 DNA reads TGTGCCAGCAGCACCTCCGGGGGGACTGCTGGCAATGAGCAGTTCTTC. Translating it yields CASSTSGGTAGNEQFF.

This clonotype was recorded many times. This chain connects TRBV29-1 to TRBJ1-2; tentatively, D is TRBD1 (5 bases). Germline values: CDR1 SQVTM, CDR2 ANQGSEA. There are 14 residues in the CDR3. Trimming pared 4 bases from V and 2 bases from J, leaving 14 bases between. CDR3: CSVGMGLANYGYTF. In DNA, the CDR3 is TGCAGCGTTGGGATGGGGCTTGCGAACTATGGCTACACCTTC. The full variable domain, rest sourced from reference TRBV29-1 and TRBJ1-2, is SAVISQKPSRDICQRGTSLTIQCQVDSQVTMMFWYRQQPGQSLTLIATANQGSEATYESGFVIDKFPISRPNLTFSTLTVSNMSPEDSSIYLCSVGMGLANYGYTFGSGTRLTVV.

This chain uses TRBV30 with TRBJ1-2; D gene unclear. Germline V CDR1 and CDR2: GTSNPN, SVGIG (reference sequence). The CDR3 loop spans 13 amino acids. V lost 2 bases, J lost 4 bases, and 11 bases lay in between. The CDR3 region is CAWSLTDGYGYTF. The CDR3 nucleotides are TGTGCCTGGAGTCTCACGGACGGCTATGGCTACACCTTC.

This clonotype was seen a handful of times. The chain joins TRBV20-1 to TRBJ2-1; 12 positions match TRBD1. This CDR3 is 14 amino acids long. The germline gives CDR1 DFQATT, CDR2 SNEGSKA (reference sequence). Unmatched junction bases numbered 8, after V lost 5 bases and J lost 9 bases. The CDR3 sequence: CSAGGTGGFSEQFF. The CDR3 bases are TGCAGTGCTGGGGGGACAGGGGGCTTTTCTGAGCAGTTCTTC.

This rearrangement joins TRBV29-1 to TRBJ1-2; D gene uncertain. The CDR3 runs 10 residues. CDR1 SQVTM and CDR2 ANQGSEA come from the germline V gene. Trimming took 6 bases from V and 2 from J, leaving 4 bases between them. The CDR3 region has the DNA TGCAGCGTGAAGAACTATGGCTACACCTTC. This sequence encodes CSVKNYGYTF.

V gene TRBV12-3 or TRBV12-4 combines with J gene TRBJ2-3; TRBD2 agrees at 7 bases. V lost 8 bases and J lost 5; bases outside the gene matches: 10. The CDR3 is 14 amino acids. CDR3: CASGPGLREDTQYF. The CDR3, as DNA: TGTGCCAGCGGACCGGGACTAAGGGAAGATACGCAGTATTTT.

The chain couples TRBV7-6 to TRBJ2-3, with 12 bases fitting TRBD2. The CDR3 is made up of 17 amino acids. Germline CDR1 SGHVS, CDR2 FNYEAQ. V shed 0 bases, J shed 5 bases, and the junction held 6 bases outside the gene matches. CDR3 coding DNA: TGTGCCAGCAGCTTAGCGCCTAGCGGGGGGGCCGGAGATACGCAGTATTTT. Amino acid sequence: CASSLAPSGGAGDTQYF.

The chain carries TRBV27 and TRBJ2-2, with 7 bases matching TRBD2. From germline, CDR1 is MNHEY and CDR2 SMNVEV (reference sequence). V lost 5 bases, J lost 1 base, and 4 bases stayed unmatched. The CDR3 spans 15 residues. CDR3 coding DNA: TGTGCCAGCAGTGCCGGACTAGTGAACACCGGGGAGCTGTTTTTT. This sequence encodes CASSAGLVNTGELFF.

This chain's CDR3 is CSARQGSTYEQYF. DNA for the CDR3: TGCAGCGCAAGGCAGGGAAGTACCTACGAGCAGTACTTC. The chain has TRBV29-1 and TRBJ2-7; D might be TRBD1 (5 bases). Germline CDR1 reads SQVTM; CDR2 reads ANQGSEA. V lost 7 bases and J lost 2, with 15 bases in between. The CDR3 consists of 13 residues.

The rearrangement joins TRBV2 to TRBJ2-5; 12 positions agree with TRBD2. After removal of 4 bases from V and 5 bases from J, the junction contained 2 bases not matched to a gene. The CDR3 consists of 14 residues. CDR1 and CDR2 (germline): SNHLY, FYNNEI. The CDR3 bases are TGTGCCAGCAGTGGGACTAGCGGGGAGGAGACCCAGTACTTC. It codes for CASSGTSGEETQYF.

This clonotype was recorded a few times. The gene calls are TRBV20-1 and TRBJ2-5; D not certain. The CDR3 loop spans 14 amino acids. Deletions cut 1 base from V and 2 bases from J, with 11 bases between. Germline CDR1 is DFQATT and CDR2 is SNEGSKA (reference sequence). The CDR3, as DNA: TGCAGTGCTAGAGTCTCTCTGGCGCAAGAGACCCAGTACTTC. Its protein is CSARVSLAQETQYF.

The chain links TRBV6-5 to TRBJ1-2, with TRBD1 identical over 8 bases. After removal of 0 bases from V and 5 bases from J, the junction contained 2 bases not matched to a gene. Germline lookup yields CDR1 MNHEY and CDR2 SVGAGI. This CDR3 spans 14 amino acids. The CDR3 DNA is TGTGCCAGCAGTTACTCGGACAGGGTTTATGGCTACACCTTC. Its protein product is CASSYSDRVYGYTF.

This clonotype was counted at least ten times. The rearrangement joins TRBV5-1 to TRBJ1-6; no clear D. V was clipped by 2 bases and J by 7 bases, with 13 bases between them. The CDR3 runs 15 residues. Germline V gives CDR1 SGHRS, CDR2 YFSETQ. CDR3 coding DNA: TGCGCCAGCAGCTTCGGGCGCTCCGAGAATTCACCCCTCCACTTT. It is translated as CASSFGRSENSPLHF. The full variable domain, in which reference TRBV5-1 and TRBJ1-6 provide the parts outside the CDR3, is KAGVTQTPRYLIKTRGQQVTLSCSPISGHRSVSWYQQTPGQGLQFLFEYFSETQRNKGNFPGRFSGRQFSNSRSEMNVSTLELGDSALYLCASSFGRSENSPLHFGNGTRLTVT.

In its sample, this clonotype was seen many times. The chain employs TRBV4-1 and TRBJ1-1; TRBD1 might be the D (5 bases). The CDR3 totals 12 residues. The V gene's germline CDR1 is MGHRA and CDR2 YSYEKL. V lost 2 bases and J lost 4, with 5 bases in between. The CDR3: CASSQRGTEAFF. Here the CDR3 DNA reads TGCGCCAGCAGCCAAAGGGGCACTGAAGCTTTCTTT.